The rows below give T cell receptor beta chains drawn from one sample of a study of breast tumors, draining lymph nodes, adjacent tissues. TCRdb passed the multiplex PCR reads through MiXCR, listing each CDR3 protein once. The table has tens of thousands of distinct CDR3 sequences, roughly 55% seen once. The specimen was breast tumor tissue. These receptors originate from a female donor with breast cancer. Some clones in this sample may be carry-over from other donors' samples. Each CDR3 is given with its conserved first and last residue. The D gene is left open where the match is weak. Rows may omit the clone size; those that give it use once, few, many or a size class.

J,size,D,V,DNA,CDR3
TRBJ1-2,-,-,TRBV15,TGTGCCACCAGCAGATGGACAGAGCATGGCTACACCTTC,CATSRWTEHGYTF
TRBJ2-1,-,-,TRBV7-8,TGTGCCAGCAGCTTATTGGTAAATGAGCAGTTCTTC,CASSLLVNEQFF
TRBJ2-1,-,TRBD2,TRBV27,TGTGCCAGCAGTGCGGGACTAGCGGTCATATCCTACAATGAGCAGTTCTTC,CASSAGLAVISYNEQFF
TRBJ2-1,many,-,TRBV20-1,TGCAGTGCTAGAGTGGAATCCTACAATGAGCAGTTCTTC,CSARVESYNEQFF
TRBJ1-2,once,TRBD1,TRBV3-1,TGTGCCAGCAGCCAAAGGGGGCAGACCTATGGCTACACCTTC,CASSQRGQTYGYTF
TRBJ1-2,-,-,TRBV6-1,TGTGCCAGCAGTGAAGCAGACAGGTACTATGGCTACACCTTC,CASSEADRYYGYTF
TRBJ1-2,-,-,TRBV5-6,TGTGCCAGCAGCACCGGACGACGGGACTATGGCTACACCTTC,CASSTGRRDYGYTF
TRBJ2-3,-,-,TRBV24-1,TGTGCCACCAGTATCGAGACCCAAGATACGCAGTATTTT,CATSIETQDTQYF
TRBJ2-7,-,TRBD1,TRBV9,TGTGCCAGCAGCGTAGGACAGGGCAATTCCCACGAGCAGTACTTC,CASSVGQGNSHEQYF
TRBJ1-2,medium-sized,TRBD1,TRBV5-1,TGCGCCAGCAGCGACGACGGACAGGGCTATGGCTACACCTTC,CASSDDGQGYGYTF
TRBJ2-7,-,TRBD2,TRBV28,TGTGCCAGCAGTTTAGTAGCGGGAGGGCGTTACGAGCAGTACTTC,CASSLVAGGRYEQYF
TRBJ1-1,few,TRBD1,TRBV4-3,TGCGCCAGCAGCCCTGGACAGGGGGCGGACACTGAAGCTTTCTTT,CASSPGQGADTEAFF
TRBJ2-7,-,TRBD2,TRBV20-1,TGCAGTGCTCCTAGCGGGCTCTACGAGCAGTACTTC,CSAPSGLYEQYF
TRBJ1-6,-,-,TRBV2,TGTGCCAGCAGTGCCGACCAGGGATATAATTCACCCCTCCACTTT,CASSADQGYNSPLHF
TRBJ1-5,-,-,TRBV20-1,TGCAGTGCTCAGGTTGGTGTTGGGGGCAATCAGCCCCAGCATTTT,CSAQVGVGGNQPQHF
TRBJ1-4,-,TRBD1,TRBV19,TGTGCCAGTAGTACCACAGGGGGAAGACATGAAAAACTGTTTTTT,CASSTTGGRHEKLFF
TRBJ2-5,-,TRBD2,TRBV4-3,TGCGCCAGCAGCCAAGCAGGACTAGCGGGAGGTCAGGGGGAGACCCAGTACTTC,CASSQAGLAGGQGETQYF
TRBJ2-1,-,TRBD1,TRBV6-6,TGTGCCAGCAGTCCCGGGACAGGGGTCCACAATGAGCAGTTCTTC,CASSPGTGVHNEQFF
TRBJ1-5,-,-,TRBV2,TGTGCCAGCAGTGAAAGGGGCAGGGTGAATAGCAATCAGCCCCAGCATTTT,CASSERGRVNSNQPQHF
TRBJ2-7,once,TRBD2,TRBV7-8,TGTGCCAGCAGCCCGGGAGGCTACCAGCAGTACTTC,CASSPGGYQQYF
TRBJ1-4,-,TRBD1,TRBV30,TGTGCCTGGAGTGGGCAGGGGGCATTTTATGAAAAACTGTTTTTT,CAWSGQGAFYEKLFF
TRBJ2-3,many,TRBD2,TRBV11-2,TGTGCCAGCAGCTTAGGATCCGCTAGCGGGGGCACAGATACGCAGTATTTT,CASSLGSASGGTDTQYF
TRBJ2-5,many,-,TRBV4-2,TGTGCCAGCAGCTCACCCCGGGCCTCAGGCGGGGAGACCCGGTACTTC,CASSSPRASGGETRYF
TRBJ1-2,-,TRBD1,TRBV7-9,TGTGCCAGCAGCCAGGGGGTTGGAGAGGTTGGCTACACCTTC,CASSQGVGEVGYTF
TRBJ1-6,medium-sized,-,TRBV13,TGTGCCAGCAGCTTGGTAAGGGGCGCTTTGGATTCACCCCTCCACTTT,CASSLVRGALDSPLHF
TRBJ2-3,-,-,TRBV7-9,TGTGCCAGCAGCTTAAGGATACAGAGCCACTTGGATACGCAGTATTTT,CASSLRIQSHLDTQYF
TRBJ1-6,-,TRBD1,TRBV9,TGTGCCAGCAGCCTAAGACAGGGTAGTTCACCCCTCCACTTT,CASSLRQGSSPLHF
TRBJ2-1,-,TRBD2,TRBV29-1,TGCAGCGTTGTAATGTCCAGCGGGGCACAGTTCTTC,CSVVMSSGAQFF
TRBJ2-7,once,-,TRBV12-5,TGTGCTAGTGGTTTTGGAGTCGTAAACGAGCAGTACTTC,CASGFGVVNEQYF
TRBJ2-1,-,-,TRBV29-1,TGCAGCCGGAGTGTGGGGATCGGCGATGAGCAGTTCTTC,CSRSVGIGDEQFF
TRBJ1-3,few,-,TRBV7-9,TGTGCCAGCAGCCTTGGGGAGATGCGGCTCTCTGGAAACCCCGTATATTTT,CASSLGEMRLSGNPVYF
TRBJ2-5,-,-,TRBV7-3,TGTGCCAGCAGCCATCCGGGGGAGACCCAGTACTTC,CASSHPGETQYF
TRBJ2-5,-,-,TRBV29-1,TGCAGTGGCGAACTGGTCGGTAGGACCCAGTACTTC,CSGELVGRTQYF
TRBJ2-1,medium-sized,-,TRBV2,TGTGCCAGCAGTGACTGGGGATCCTACAATGAGCAGTTCTTC,CASSDWGSYNEQFF
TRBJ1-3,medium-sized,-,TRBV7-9,TGTGCCAGCAGCCCAAGGGTACCCGGAAACACCATATATTTT,CASSPRVPGNTIYF
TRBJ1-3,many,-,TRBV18,TGTGCCAGCTCACCACCGTCAGTTGTGGGAAACACCATATATTTT,CASSPPSVVGNTIYF
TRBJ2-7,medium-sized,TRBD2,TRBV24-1,TGTGCCACCAGTGATTCCCGGGAGGAGCGGTACTTC,CATSDSREERYF
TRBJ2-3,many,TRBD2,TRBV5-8,TGTGCCAGCAGCTTGGGTAGCGGGAGGTCATTTGATACGCAGTATTTT,CASSLGSGRSFDTQYF